Each of the 5 T cell receptor beta chains below was sequenced from the same sample in a study of regulatory T cells in long-lasting Graves disease. Construction of the TCR beta libraries employed iRepertoire HTBI primers in conjunction with Arm-PCR of CDR3 regions. TCRdb reanalysed the multiplex PCR reads using MiXCR and keeps one entry per CDR3 protein. The repertoire holds more than 350,000 distinct CDR3 sequences, with 15% as singletons. Time point meaning: newly diagnosed GD, antithyroid drugs for less than 3 months. The TCR library was prepared using RNA isolated from PBMCs. This sample was also put to use in a study of T cells in Graves' hyperthyroidism and ophthalmopathy.

The source was peripheral blood mononuclear cells (PBMCs), collected at new diagnosis, from a patient treated with antithyroid drugs. The receptors shown here come from a woman aged 25 to 39 with Graves disease.

The chain is built from TRBV28 and TRBJ2-7; 8 bases are shared with TRBD2. The CDR3 spans 14 residues. After removal of 6 bases from V and 3 bases from J, the junction contained 7 bases not matched to a gene. The germline V gene has CDR1 MDHEN and CDR2 SYDVKM. CDR3 sequence reads: CASRPGLVDYEQYF. For the CDR3, the DNA is TGTGCCAGCAGACCGGGACTAGTCGACTACGAGCAGTACTTC.

This clonotype has at least ten counts. The chain has TRBV2 and TRBJ2-1, with D perhaps matching TRBD2 (6 bases). CDR3 length: 15 residues. Germline V gene lookup returns CDR1 SNHLY and CDR2 FYNNEI. V was shortened by 3 bases and J by 1 base, with 10 bases between the two germline ends. CDR3 loop: CASSETGRSYNEQFF. In DNA, the CDR3 is TGTGCCAGCAGTGAGACGGGGAGGTCCTACAATGAGCAGTTCTTC. The full variable domain, completed using reference TRBV2 and TRBJ2-1, is EPEVTQTPSHQVTQMGQEVILRCVPISNHLYFYWYRQILGQKVEFLVSFYNNEISEKSEIFDDQFSVERPDGSNFTLKIRSTKLEDSAMYFCASSETGRSYNEQFFGPGTRLTVL.

This clonotype was seen at least ten times. V gene TRBV29-1 combines with J gene TRBJ2-7; no reliable D call. The V gene's germline CDR1 is SQVTM and CDR2 ANQGSEA. The ends were cut back, 7 bases at V and 3 bases at J, with 13 bases in the middle. CDR3 length equals 12 residues. CDR3 coding DNA: TGCAGCGGCGGCACGACATTCTACGAGCAGTACTTC. Protein product: CSGGTTFYEQYF.

This clonotype was seen only a few times. The chain is built from TRBV6-1 and TRBJ2-1; TRBD1 might be the D (6 bases). The V end was cut by 5 bases, the J end by 9 bases, with 20 bases between. The CDR3 is 15 residues long. Germline V gene sequence: CDR1 MNHNS, CDR2 SASEGT. The CDR3 sequence: CASSPIRGKDAEQFF. Written as DNA, the CDR3 is TGTGCCAGCAGTCCCATTAGGGGGAAGGATGCTGAGCAGTTCTTC.

This clonotype has just a few counts. The CDR3 here is CSVFSGQNTGELFF. CDR3 DNA: TGCAGCGTTTTTAGCGGACAGAACACCGGGGAGCTGTTTTTT. This chain joins TRBV29-1 and TRBJ2-2; a weak D match, TRBD2 (6 bases). The CDR3 spans 14 residues. With 5 bases removed from V and 1 base from J, the gap between germline ends came to 11 bases. CDR1 and CDR2 from the germline V gene are SQVTM and ANQGSEA.